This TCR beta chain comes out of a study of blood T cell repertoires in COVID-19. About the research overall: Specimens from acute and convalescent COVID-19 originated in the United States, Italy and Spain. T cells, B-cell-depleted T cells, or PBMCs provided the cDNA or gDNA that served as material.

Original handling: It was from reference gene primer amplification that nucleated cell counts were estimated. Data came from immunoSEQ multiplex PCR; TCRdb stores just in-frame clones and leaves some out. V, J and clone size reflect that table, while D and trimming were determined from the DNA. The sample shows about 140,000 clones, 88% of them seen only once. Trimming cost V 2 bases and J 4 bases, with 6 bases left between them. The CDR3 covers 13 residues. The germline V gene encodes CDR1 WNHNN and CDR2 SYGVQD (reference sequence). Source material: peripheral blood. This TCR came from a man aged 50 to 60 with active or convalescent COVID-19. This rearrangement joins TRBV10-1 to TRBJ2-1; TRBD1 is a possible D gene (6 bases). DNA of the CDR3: TGCGCCAGCAGTGAGGGACAGTACAATGAGCAGTTCTTC. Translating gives CASSEGQYNEQFF.